Below are 31 T cell receptor beta chains sequenced from a single sample in a study of T cell responses to AZD1222 COVID-19 vaccine. This table comes from immunoSEQ multiplex PCR, and its TCRdb copy is limited to in-frame clones, with some not included. Here the sample spans 150,000 to 200,000 clones, 80% to 95% being singletons. The sequencing used peripheral blood, collected 28 days after the second AZD1222 dose. Receptors were obtained from an adult who received the AZD1222 COVID-19 vaccine.

The chain employs TRBV29-1 and TRBJ2-7; D remains ambiguous. This CDR3 has 12 amino acids. V gave up 4 bases and J gave up 2 bases, with 9 bases separating them. Germline CDR1 SQVTM, CDR2 ANQGSEA. The CDR3 loop reads CSVVLGTYEQYF. In DNA form, the CDR3 reads TGCAGCGTTGTTCTGGGTACCTACGAGCAGTACTTC.

This rearrangement joins TRBV12-5 to TRBJ1-2; D is uncertain. CDR1 is LGHNT and CDR2 is FRNRAP in the germline V gene. Trimming cost V 2 bases and J 2 bases, with 21 bases left between them. The CDR3 loop spans 18 amino acids. For the CDR3, the DNA is TGTGCTAGTGGTTTGAGCCCCCCCCGCCCGCCCCGAAACTATGGCTACACCTTC. Amino acid sequence: CASGLSPPRPPRNYGYTF.

V usage is TRBV11-2 and J usage is TRBJ1-6; TRBD1 is a possible D gene (5 bases). Trimming removed 5 bases at V and 9 bases at J, with 11 bases between. The germline gives CDR1 SGHAT, CDR2 FQNNGV. The CDR3 runs 13 residues. DNA of the CDR3: TGTGCCAGCAGCCCCACCGGGGGTTCACCCCTCCACTTT. This gives the protein CASSPTGGSPLHF.

This rearrangement joins TRBV7-2 to TRBJ1-4; D may be TRBD1 (6 bases). Trimming cost V 1 base and J 0 bases, with 9 bases left between them. The germline gives CDR1 SGHTA, CDR2 FQGNSA. This CDR3 contains 16 residues. The CDR3 region has the DNA TGTGCCAGCAGCTTAGAGGGGGGAGCAACTAATGAAAAACTGTTTTTT. Translating it yields CASSLEGGATNEKLFF.

The chain is built from TRBV7-2 and TRBJ1-1, with 8 bases fitting TRBD1. This CDR3 is built from 13 residues. Germline V gives CDR1 SGHTA, CDR2 FQGNSA. Unmatched junction bases numbered 4, after V lost 3 bases and J lost 7 bases. The CDR3 DNA is TGTGCCAGCAGCTTTGACAGGGGAGATGAAGCTTTCTTT. This encodes CASSFDRGDEAFF.

V is TRBV6-5 and J is TRBJ1-3; 9 bases are a match to TRBD1. The CDR3 extends over 16 amino acids. Trimming cost V 2 bases and J 4 bases; bases outside gene matches: 6. Germline V lookup: CDR1 MNHEY, CDR2 SVGAGI. The CDR3 DNA sequence: TGTGCCAGCAGTTACGGACAGGGGCCCCCCGGAAACACCATATATTTT. Protein product: CASSYGQGPPGNTIYF.

The chain recombines TRBV27 with TRBJ1-2, with TRBD1 identical over 10 bases. The J segment lost 2 bases and the V segment lost 6 bases, leaving 6 bases of the junction unmatched. The CDR3 has 15 amino acids. CDR1 and CDR2 (germline): MNHEY, SMNVEV (reference sequence). The CDR3 sequence: CASSPWTGGNYGYTF. Here the CDR3 DNA reads TGTGCCAGCAGCCCATGGACAGGGGGAAACTATGGCTACACCTTC.

The sample holds a few counts of this clone. The V gene is TRBV2, the J gene TRBJ2-1; 8 nucleotides agree with TRBD1. V dropped 7 bases and J dropped 9; count of bases not matched to a gene: 17. CDR1 is SNHLY, CDR2 FYNNEI, per germline. CDR3 length: 16 amino acids. CDR3 DNA sequence: TGTGCCAGCACCCCGCACCCAGGACAGGGATTATCTGAGCAGTTCTTC. This translates into CASTPHPGQGLSEQFF.

The rearrangement links TRBV7-3 to TRBJ2-5; D is ambiguous. The CDR3 runs 13 residues. Per germline, CDR1 SGHTA and CDR2 FQGTGA. Trimming removed 0 bases at V and 3 bases at J, with 5 bases between. CDR3 DNA: TGTGCCAGCAGCTTAACTGGGAAAGAGACCCAGTACTTC. It is translated as CASSLTGKETQYF.

The J gene is TRBJ1-1, the V gene TRBV6-5, with 8 bases identical to TRBD1. In germline, CDR1 is MNHEY, CDR2 SVGAGI. V lost 3 bases and J lost 2; bases outside the gene matches: 5. CDR3 length: 15 amino acids. The CDR3 bases are TGTGCCAGCAGTTATCACAGGGGGATCAACACTGAAGCTTTCTTT. The encoded protein is CASSYHRGINTEAFF.

The chain links TRBV7-9 to TRBJ1-2; 8 nucleotides agree with TRBD1. The germline V gene has CDR1 SEHNR and CDR2 FQNEAQ (reference sequence). The length of the CDR3 is 15 residues. The junction had 4 bases not matched to a gene; V was cut back by 1 base and J by 3 bases. The CDR3 DNA reads TGTGCCAGCAGCTTAGTCGCGGACAGGGACTATGGCTACACCTTC. This encodes CASSLVADRDYGYTF.

The chain joins TRBV6-5 to TRBJ1-4, with unresolved D. The CDR3 has 15 residues. Germline V CDR1 and CDR2: MNHEY, SVGAGI. V lost 0 bases and J lost 7, with 12 bases in between. DNA of the CDR3: TGTGCCAGCAGTTACTCCGCAGGACGGACTGAAAAACTGTTTTTT. This translates into CASSYSAGRTEKLFF.

The CDR3 bases are TGCGCCAGCTCGATTTTAGGGGGCTTCACCTACGAGCAGTACTTC. This sequence encodes CASSILGGFTYEQYF. The chain uses TRBV5-1 and TRBJ2-7; the match to TRBD1 covers 7 bases. V lost 7 bases and J lost 2; bases outside the gene matches: 12. The CDR3 covers 15 residues. Germline values: CDR1 SGHRS, CDR2 YFSETQ.

The J gene is TRBJ2-1, the V gene TRBV5-1; TRBD2 agrees at 8 bases. There are 14 residues in the CDR3. CDR1 and CDR2 from the germline V gene are SGHRS and YFSETQ. Unmatched junction bases numbered 4, after V lost 1 base and J lost 7 bases. In nucleotides, the CDR3 is TGCGCCAGCAGCTTGACCGGGAGGGCGAATGAGCAGTTCTTC. Its protein product is CASSLTGRANEQFF.

J is TRBJ2-2 and V is TRBV29-1; 8 nucleotides line up with TRBD1. With 6 bases clipped from V and 5 bases from J, the junction kept 5 bases outside the gene matches. The CDR3 has 13 amino acids. Germline V gene data show CDR1 as SQVTM and CDR2 as ANQGSEA. The CDR3 is CSVDRGLTGELFF. CDR3 nucleotide sequence: TGCAGCGTCGACAGGGGTTTAACCGGGGAGCTGTTTTTT.

The chain employs TRBV6-5 and TRBJ1-3; weak D call: TRBD1 (5 bases). Germline CDR1 and CDR2: MNHEY and SVGAGI. This CDR3 has 13 amino acids. Deletions cut 0 bases from V and 7 bases from J, with 7 bases between. CDR3 sequence (DNA): TGTGCCAGCAGTTACTCTGGGGGTAACACCATATATTTT. Residues: CASSYSGGNTIYF.

The chain employs TRBV27 and TRBJ2-2; unclear D gene. CDR3 length equals 12 residues. Between the trimmed V and J ends, which lost 4 bases and 7 bases, there was a span of 7 bases. CDR1 and CDR2 (germline): MNHEY, SMNVEV (reference sequence). In DNA form, the CDR3 reads TGTGCCAGCAGTTCACCAAGCGGGGAGCTGTTTTTT. This sequence encodes CASSSPSGELFF.

V gene TRBV2 combines with J gene TRBJ2-7; perhaps D is TRBD1 or TRBD2 (5 bases each). The CDR3 contains 14 residues. The germline V and J ends were trimmed by 8 bases and 4 bases, with 18 bases remaining between them. Germline loops: CDR1 SNHLY, CDR2 FYNNEI. For the CDR3, the DNA is TGTGCCAGCGGCTCACTAGGGACGAATTACGAGCAGTACTTC. Translated, it gives CASGSLGTNYEQYF.

This sequence joins TRBV4-2 and TRBJ2-6; D perhaps matches TRBD2 (5 bases). CDR1 is LGHNA, CDR2 YNFKEQ, per germline. The CDR3 covers 18 residues. Trimming left V 1 base short and J 3 bases short, with 16 bases between. This chain's CDR3 is CASSQAANPGFGANVLTF. In nucleotides, the CDR3 is TGTGCCAGCAGCCAAGCCGCCAACCCGGGATTTGGGGCCAACGTCCTGACTTTC.

This chain joins TRBV15 and TRBJ2-5; no clear D gene. V lost 0 bases to trimming and J lost 2 bases, with 1 base between them. Germline assignment: CDR1 LNHNV and CDR2 YYDKDF (reference sequence). The CDR3 is 12 amino acids. CDR3 sequence reads: CATSRDQETQYF. The CDR3 DNA is TGTGCCACCAGCAGAGATCAAGAGACCCAGTACTTC.

The DNA of the CDR3 is TGTGCCAGCAGTCCCGGGACAGGGGAGAGCTATAATTCACCCCTCCACTTT. Its protein is CASSPGTGESYNSPLHF. V is TRBV27 and J is TRBJ1-6; the match to TRBD1 covers 10 bases. Germline V gene data show CDR1 as MNHEY and CDR2 as SMNVEV (reference sequence). The CDR3 has 17 residues. The ends lost 5 bases at V and 3 bases at J; junction bases unmatched: 7.

The chain combines TRBV19 with TRBJ2-1, with 9 bases aligning to TRBD1. J gave up 4 bases and V 4 bases, and 2 bases lay outside the gene matches. The length of the CDR3 is 14 residues. CDR1 and CDR2 (germline): LNHDA, SQIVND (reference sequence). The CDR3 nucleotides are TGTGCCAGTAGTACGGGACAGGGTTACAATGAGCAGTTCTTC. Residues: CASSTGQGYNEQFF.

V is TRBV5-8 and J is TRBJ1-5; D uncertain. Trimming shortened V by 0 bases and J by 0 bases, and 7 bases separated the two germline ends. The germline V gene has CDR1 SGHTS and CDR2 YDEGEE. The CDR3 runs to 15 residues. CDR3 amino acids: CASSLGSHSNQPQHF. In nucleotides, the CDR3 is TGTGCCAGCAGCTTGGGGAGCCATAGCAATCAGCCCCAGCATTTT.

The chain uses TRBV21-1 and TRBJ1-1. TRBV21-1 is flagged as a pseudogene. This CDR3 is built from 20 residues. The CDR3 region is CASSKFAPLPGREVWTEAFF. DNA of the CDR3: TGTGCCAGCAGCAAATTCGCCCCTCTCCCAGGGAGGGAGGTATGGACTGAAGCTTTCTTT.

Here the CDR3 DNA reads TGCGCCAGCAGCCTTTGGGGGGGACAGGGGAACACTGAAGCTTTCTTT. This codes for CASSLWGGQGNTEAFF. This sequence joins TRBV4-3 and TRBJ1-1; 9 bases align to TRBD1. The CDR3 totals 16 residues. After removal of 4 bases from V and 1 base from J, the junction contained 7 bases not matched to a gene. Germline CDR1 and CDR2: LGHNA and YSLEER.

V usage is TRBV23-1 and J usage is TRBJ2-2; TRBD2 aligns across 9 bases. TRBV23-1 is an open reading frame whose function is uncertain. Trimming at V came to 3 bases and at J to 1 base, leaving 3 bases not matched to a gene. This CDR3 comprises 16 residues. DNA of the CDR3: TGCGCCAGCAGTCAGCCGCGGGAGGGGAACACCGGGGAGCTGTTTTTT. It yields the protein CASSQPREGNTGELFF.

V usage is TRBV4-1 and J usage is TRBJ2-1, with unresolved D. Per the germline V gene, CDR1 is MGHRA and CDR2 is YSYEKL. CDR3 length equals 16 residues. With 4 bases removed from V and 3 bases from J, the gap between germline ends came to 16 bases. CDR3 in amino acids: CASSPPPLQVYNEQFF. Here the CDR3 DNA reads TGCGCCAGCAGCCCCCCCCCGCTCCAGGTCTACAATGAGCAGTTCTTC.

This clone was recorded a few times. In DNA, the CDR3 is TGTGCCAGCAGCTTGTATGGAGAGAACACTGAAGCTTTCTTT. Protein: CASSLYGENTEAFF. The chain uses TRBV5-6 and TRBJ1-1; the D is unclear. Germline lookup yields CDR1 SGHDT and CDR2 YYEEEE. Trimming shortened V by 1 base and J by 1 base, and 8 bases separated the two germline ends. The CDR3 is 14 amino acids.

This chain joins TRBV27 and TRBJ1-1, with D unclear. Germline lookup yields CDR1 MNHEY and CDR2 SMNVEV (reference sequence). The CDR3 extends over 14 amino acids. The ends were cut back, 7 bases at V and 2 bases at J, with 14 bases in the middle. The CDR3 sequence is CASTTLGGNTEAFF. CDR3 bases: TGTGCCAGCACCACCCTGGGAGGAAACACTGAAGCTTTCTTT.

Worth noting for this clone: Additional DNA sequences in this sample encode the identical CDR3. This rearrangement joins TRBV15 to TRBJ1-1, with TRBD1 identical over 7 bases. Germline loops: CDR1 LNHNV, CDR2 YYDKDF (reference sequence). The ends lost 5 bases at V and 1 base at J; junction bases unmatched: 1. This CDR3 is 13 amino acids long. The CDR3 DNA sequence: TGTGCCACCAGCGGGACAGCGAACACTGAAGCTTTCTTT. Translated, it gives CATSGTANTEAFF. The full variable domain, completed using reference TRBV15 and TRBJ1-1, is DAMVIQNPRYQVTQFGKPVTLSCSQTLNHNVMYWYQQKSSQAPKLLFHYYDKDFNNEADTPDNFQSRRPNTSFCFLDIRSPGLGDTAMYLCATSGTANTEAFFGQGTRLTVV.

The chain carries TRBV7-9 and TRBJ1-2; 7 bases align to TRBD1. The CDR3 runs to 13 residues. Germline lookup yields CDR1 SEHNR and CDR2 FQNEAQ (reference sequence). Trimming cost V 0 bases and J 8 bases; bases outside gene matches: 3. The CDR3 loop is CASSLATGQGYTF. The CDR3 DNA is TGTGCCAGCAGCTTAGCGACAGGGCAAGGCTACACCTTC. Together with reference TRBV7-9 and TRBJ1-2, the CDR3 gives the full variable domain: DTGVSQNPRHKITKRGQNVTFRCDPISEHNRLYWYRQTLGQGPEFLTYFQNEAQLEKSRLLSDRFSAERPKGSFSTLEIQRTEQGDSAMYLCASSLATGQGYTFGSGTRLTVV.